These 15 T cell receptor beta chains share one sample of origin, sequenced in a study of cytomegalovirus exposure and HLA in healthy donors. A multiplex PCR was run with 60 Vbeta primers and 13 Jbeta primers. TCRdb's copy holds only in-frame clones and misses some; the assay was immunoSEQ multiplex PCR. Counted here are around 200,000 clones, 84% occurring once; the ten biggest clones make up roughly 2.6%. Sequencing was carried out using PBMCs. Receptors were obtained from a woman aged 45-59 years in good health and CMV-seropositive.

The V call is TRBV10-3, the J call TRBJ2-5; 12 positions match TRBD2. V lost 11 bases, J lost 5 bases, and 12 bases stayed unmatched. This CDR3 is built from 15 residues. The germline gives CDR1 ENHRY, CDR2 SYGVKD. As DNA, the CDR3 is TGTGCCCTCCGACTAGCGGGGGCCAGAGGGGAGACCCAGTACTTC. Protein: CALRLAGARGETQYF.

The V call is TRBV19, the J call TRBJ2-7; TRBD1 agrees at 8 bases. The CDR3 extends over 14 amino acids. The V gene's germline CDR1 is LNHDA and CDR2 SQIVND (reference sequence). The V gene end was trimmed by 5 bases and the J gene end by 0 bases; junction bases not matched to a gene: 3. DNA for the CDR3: TGTGCCAGTAGTCACACAGGGGGCTCCTACGAGCAGTACTTC. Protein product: CASSHTGGSYEQYF.

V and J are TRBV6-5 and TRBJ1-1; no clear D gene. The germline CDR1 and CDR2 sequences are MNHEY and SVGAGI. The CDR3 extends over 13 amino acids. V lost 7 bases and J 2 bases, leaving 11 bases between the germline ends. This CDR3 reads CASTEFLNTEAFF. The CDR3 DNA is TGTGCCAGCACCGAGTTCTTAAACACTGAAGCTTTCTTT.

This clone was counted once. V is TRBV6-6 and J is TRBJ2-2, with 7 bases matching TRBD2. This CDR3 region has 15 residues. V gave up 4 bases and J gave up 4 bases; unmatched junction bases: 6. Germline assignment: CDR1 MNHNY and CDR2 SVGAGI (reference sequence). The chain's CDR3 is CASSWAGDGTGELFF. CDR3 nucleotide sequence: TGTGCCAGCAGTTGGGCGGGGGACGGCACCGGGGAGCTGTTTTTT.

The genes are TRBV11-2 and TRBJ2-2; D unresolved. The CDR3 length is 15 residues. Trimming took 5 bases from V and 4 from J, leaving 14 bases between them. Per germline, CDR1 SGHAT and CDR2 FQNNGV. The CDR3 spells CASSPILAITGELFF. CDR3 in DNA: TGTGCCAGCAGCCCGATATTGGCAATCACCGGGGAGCTGTTTTTT.

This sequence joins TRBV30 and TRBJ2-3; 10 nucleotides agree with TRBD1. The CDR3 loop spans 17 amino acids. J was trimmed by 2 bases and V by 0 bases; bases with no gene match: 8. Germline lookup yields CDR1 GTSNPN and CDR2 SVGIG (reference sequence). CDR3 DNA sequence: TGTGCCTGGAGTGTTGGACAGGGGGGCTCCCACACAGATACGCAGTATTTT. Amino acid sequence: CAWSVGQGGSHTDTQYF.

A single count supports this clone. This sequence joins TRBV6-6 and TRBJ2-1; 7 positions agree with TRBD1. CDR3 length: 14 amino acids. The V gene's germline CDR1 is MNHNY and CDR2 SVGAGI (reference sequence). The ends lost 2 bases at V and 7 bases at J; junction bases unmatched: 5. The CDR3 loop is CASSYLTGVNEQFF. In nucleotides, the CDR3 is TGTGCCAGCAGTTACCTCACAGGGGTGAATGAGCAGTTCTTC.

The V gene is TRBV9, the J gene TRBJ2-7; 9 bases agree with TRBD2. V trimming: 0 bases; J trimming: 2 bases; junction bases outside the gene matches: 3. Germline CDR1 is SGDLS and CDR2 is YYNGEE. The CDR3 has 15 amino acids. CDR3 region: CASSVERGVPYEQYF. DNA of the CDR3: TGTGCCAGCAGCGTAGAGCGGGGGGTTCCCTACGAGCAGTACTTC.

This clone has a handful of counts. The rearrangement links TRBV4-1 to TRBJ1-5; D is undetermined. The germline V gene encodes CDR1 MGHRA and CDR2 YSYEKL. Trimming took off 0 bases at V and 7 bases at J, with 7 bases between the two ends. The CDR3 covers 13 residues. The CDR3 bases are TGCGCCAGCAGCCAAGATGAGGGCCAGCCCCAGCATTTT. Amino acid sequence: CASSQDEGQPQHF.

This chain's CDR3 is CASLDWAGQGASGGYTF. The CDR3 coding sequence is TGTGCCAGCCTTGATTGGGCGGGACAGGGGGCTTCTGGTGGCTACACCTTC. This chain connects TRBV19 to TRBJ1-2; 12 bases are shared with TRBD1. The CDR3 loop spans 17 amino acids. J was trimmed by 7 bases and V by 9 bases; bases with no gene match: 18. Germline CDR1 and CDR2: LNHDA and SQIVND (reference sequence).

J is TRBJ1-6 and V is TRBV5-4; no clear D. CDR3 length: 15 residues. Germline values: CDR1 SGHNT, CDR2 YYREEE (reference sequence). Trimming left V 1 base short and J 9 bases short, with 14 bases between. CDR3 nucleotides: TGTGCCAGCAGCTTGCTTACGAGCACCACTTCACCCCTCCACTTT. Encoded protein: CASSLLTSTTSPLHF.

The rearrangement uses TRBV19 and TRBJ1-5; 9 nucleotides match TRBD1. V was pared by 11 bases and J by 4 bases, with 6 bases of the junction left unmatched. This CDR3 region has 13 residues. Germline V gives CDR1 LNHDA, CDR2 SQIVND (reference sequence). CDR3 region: CASWDRENQPQHF. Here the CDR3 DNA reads TGTGCCTCCTGGGACAGGGAGAATCAGCCCCAGCATTTT. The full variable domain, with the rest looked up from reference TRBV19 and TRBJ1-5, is DGGITQSPKYLFRKEGQNVTLSCEQNLNHDAMYWYRQDPGQGLRLIYYSQIVNDFQKGDIAEGYSVSREKKESFPLTVTSAQKNPTAFYLCASWDRENQPQHFGDGTRLSIL.

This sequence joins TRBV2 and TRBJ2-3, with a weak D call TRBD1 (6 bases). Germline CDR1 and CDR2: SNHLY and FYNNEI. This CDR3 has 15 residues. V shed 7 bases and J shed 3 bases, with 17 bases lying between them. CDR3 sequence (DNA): TGTGCCAGCACTCACCGGGGACAACCGACAGATACGCAGTATTTT. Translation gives CASTHRGQPTDTQYF.

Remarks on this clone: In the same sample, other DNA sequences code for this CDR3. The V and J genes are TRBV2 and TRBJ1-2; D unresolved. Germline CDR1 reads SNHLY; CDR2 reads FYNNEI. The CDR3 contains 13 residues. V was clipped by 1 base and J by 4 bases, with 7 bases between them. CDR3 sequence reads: CASSEGTSYGYTF. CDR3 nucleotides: TGTGCCAGCAGTGAAGGAACATCCTATGGCTACACCTTC.

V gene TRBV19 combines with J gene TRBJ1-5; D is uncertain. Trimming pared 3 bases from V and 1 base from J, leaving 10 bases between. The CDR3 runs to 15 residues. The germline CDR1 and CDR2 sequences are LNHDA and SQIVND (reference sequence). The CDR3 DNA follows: TGTGCCAGTAGTATGTTCACATTGAGCAATCAGCCCCAGCATTTT. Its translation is CASSMFTLSNQPQHF.